The sequence of this T cell receptor beta chain was determined in a study of shared clonotypes between healthy human individuals. In the study overall: Per donor, CD8 memory used one plate, CD8 naive used two, CD4 memory used three and CD4 naive used three.

A word on this clone: Its antigen remains unidentified.

Once extracted for a subset, genomic DNA was divided evenly among several immunoSEQ plates. The protocol was immunoSEQ multiplex PCR, while the TCRdb copy is restricted to in-frame clones and leaves out a portion. The table records 2,500,000 or so clones, around 90% of them present only once. Study-level points and caveats: Shared across four donors were roughly 5.3% of the naive CD4 clonotypes.

CD45RA-negative memory and CD45RA+ naive subsets were split from the CD4+ cells. The sequence came from a man aged 18 to 35 in good health. Some clones in this sample may be carry-over from other donors' samples. Sequenced sample: naive CD4+ T cells from PBMCs. The subset: CD45RA+ positively selected.

CDR3 amino acids: CASTRGLGARETQYF. The CDR3 region has the DNA TGTGCCAGCACGCGGGGGCTCGGGGCACGAGAGACCCAGTACTTC. The chain couples TRBV6-5 to TRBJ2-5, with D perhaps TRBD2 (7 bases). Trimming left V 7 bases short and J 4 bases short, with 19 bases between. CDR3 length: 15 amino acids. Germline CDR1 is MNHEY and CDR2 is SVGAGI.